A selection of T cell receptor beta chains follows, all from one sample in a study of OX40 agonist ivuxolimab in advanced cancers. Sequencing used immunoSEQ multiplex PCR; TCRdb keeps in-frame clones, though not all of them. The sample includes roughly 140,000 clones, 94% seen only once; the top ten take approximately 0.32%. The sample here was CD4+ or CD8+ T cells sorted from blood, taken in a trial of the OX40 agonist ivuxolimab. These receptors originate from an adult with an advanced solid tumor such as melanoma, head and neck, liver or kidney cancer. CDR3s include the opening cysteine and the closing phenylalanine or tryptophan. D genes are given only for firm matches. Clone size is stated in some rows and not others, as once, few, many or a class when expanded.

clone size: NA; D gene: TRBD1; J gene: TRBJ1-4; V gene: TRBV4-3; CDR3 DNA: TGCGCCAGCAGCAAAGGAAGGAGGACAGGAGCAACTAATGAAAAACTGTTTTTT; CDR3 protein: CASSKGRRTGATNEKLFF
clone size: NA; D gene: NA; J gene: TRBJ2-2; V gene: TRBV7-2; CDR3 DNA: TGTGCCAGCAGCAGAAGGGACTCTCACACCGGGGAGCTGTTTTTT; CDR3 protein: CASSRRDSHTGELFF
clone size: NA; D gene: NA; J gene: TRBJ2-1; V gene: TRBV11-2; CDR3 DNA: TGTGCCAGCAGCGCCGGACTAACAAAGCAGTTCTTC; CDR3 protein: CASSAGLTKQFF
clone size: NA; D gene: NA; J gene: TRBJ2-1; V gene: TRBV19; CDR3 DNA: TGTGCCAGTAGTCCCCCTTTTGGGAGGAGATTCTACAATGAGCAGTTCTTC; CDR3 protein: CASSPPFGRRFYNEQFF
clone size: NA; D gene: NA; J gene: TRBJ2-2; V gene: TRBV19; CDR3 DNA: TGTGCCAGTAGTACCCGGGCCTACACCGGGGAGCTGTTTTTT; CDR3 protein: CASSTRAYTGELFF
clone size: NA; D gene: TRBD1; J gene: TRBJ2-7; V gene: TRBV4-1; CDR3 DNA: TGCGCCAGCAGCCAAGATCATACGACAGGGGGCATCTACGAGCAGTACTTC; CDR3 protein: CASSQDHTTGGIYEQYF
clone size: NA; D gene: TRBD1; J gene: TRBJ1-5; V gene: TRBV2; CDR3 DNA: TGTGCCAGCGGAGGGACAGGGGATCAGCCCCAGCATTTT; CDR3 protein: CASGGTGDQPQHF
clone size: NA; D gene: NA; J gene: TRBJ2-7; V gene: TRBV15; CDR3 DNA: TGTGCCACCAGCAGAGAGAGACAGGCGTCCTACGAGCAGTACTTC; CDR3 protein: CATSRERQASYEQYF
clone size: NA; D gene: NA; J gene: TRBJ2-6; V gene: TRBV21-1; CDR3 DNA: TGTGCCAGCAGCAAAGTCGGGGGGACAGGCGCCTCTGGGGCCAACGTCCTGACTTTC; CDR3 protein: CASSKVGGTGASGANVLTF
clone size: NA; D gene: TRBD1; J gene: TRBJ1-2; V gene: TRBV7-2; CDR3 DNA: TGTGCCAGCAGCCCCCGGGACAGGGTCGTGTATGGCTACACCTTC; CDR3 protein: CASSPRDRVVYGYTF
clone size: NA; D gene: TRBD1; J gene: TRBJ2-5; V gene: TRBV4-3; CDR3 DNA: TGCGCCAGCAGCCAACTTGGACAGGGGACCCAGTACTTC; CDR3 protein: CASSQLGQGTQYF
clone size: NA; D gene: NA; J gene: TRBJ2-7; V gene: TRBV5-6; CDR3 DNA: TGTGCCAGCAGCTCCCCCACCGGGGGCAACGAGCAGTACTTC; CDR3 protein: CASSSPTGGNEQYF
clone size: once; D gene: NA; J gene: TRBJ2-5; V gene: TRBV6-1; CDR3 DNA: TGTGCCAGCAGCCGTGAGGGACTCACAGGGACCCAGTACTTC; CDR3 protein: CASSREGLTGTQYF
clone size: NA; D gene: TRBD1; J gene: TRBJ1-2; V gene: TRBV5-1; CDR3 DNA: TGCGCCAGCAGCCTAAGACAGGGGGGAGGCTATGGCTACACCTTC; CDR3 protein: CASSLRQGGGYGYTF
clone size: NA; D gene: NA; J gene: TRBJ2-3; V gene: TRBV7-2; CDR3 DNA: TGTGCCAGCAGCTTAGTGTCGGTGGGGGGAGATACGCAGTATTTT; CDR3 protein: CASSLVSVGGDTQYF
clone size: NA; D gene: NA; J gene: TRBJ1-2; V gene: TRBV5-1; CDR3 DNA: TGCGCCAGCAGCTTGGCCTCGGGGTTTGATGGCTACACCTTC; CDR3 protein: CASSLASGFDGYTF
clone size: NA; D gene: NA; J gene: TRBJ1-5; V gene: TRBV28; CDR3 DNA: TGTGCCAGCAGTTTACCACAGGGCAATCAGCCCCAGCATTTT; CDR3 protein: CASSLPQGNQPQHF
clone size: NA; D gene: NA; J gene: TRBJ2-3; V gene: TRBV28; CDR3 DNA: TGTGCGGCTCGGGGAAGCACAGATACGCAGTATTTT; CDR3 protein: CAARGSTDTQYF
clone size: NA; D gene: TRBD2; J gene: TRBJ2-1; V gene: TRBV28; CDR3 DNA: TGTGCCAGCAGGCCCTCGACTAGCGGGAGGGCCTACAATGAGCAGTTCTTC; CDR3 protein: CASRPSTSGRAYNEQFF
clone size: NA; D gene: NA; J gene: TRBJ2-1; V gene: TRBV27; CDR3 DNA: TGTGCCAGCTGGAAACTTGGGGGGGCAGGGAATGAGCAGTTCTTC; CDR3 protein: CASWKLGGAGNEQFF
clone size: NA; D gene: NA; J gene: TRBJ1-1; V gene: TRBV9; CDR3 DNA: TGTGCCAGCAGCGTAGCCCCGACAGGGAACACTGAAGCTTTCTTT; CDR3 protein: CASSVAPTGNTEAFF
clone size: NA; D gene: TRBD2; J gene: TRBJ2-7; V gene: TRBV10-1; CDR3 DNA: TGCGCCAGCAGATTGGGACTAGCGGGAGTCTCCAGCACCTACGAGCAGTACTTC; CDR3 protein: CASRLGLAGVSSTYEQYF
clone size: NA; D gene: NA; J gene: TRBJ2-7; V gene: TRBV28; CDR3 DNA: TGTGCCAGCGATACTAGACGGTTAAGTTGGCACTCCTACGAGCAGTACTTC; CDR3 protein: CASDTRRLSWHSYEQYF
clone size: NA; D gene: NA; J gene: TRBJ1-3; V gene: TRBV7-8; CDR3 DNA: TGTGCCAGCAGCCGTAATCTAGGGCGAACTGGAAACACCATATATTTT; CDR3 protein: CASSRNLGRTGNTIYF
clone size: NA; D gene: TRBD2; J gene: TRBJ2-1; V gene: TRBV9; CDR3 DNA: TGTGCCAGCAGCGTAGGCCTAGCGGGACACCTTGAGCAGTTCTTC; CDR3 protein: CASSVGLAGHLEQFF
clone size: NA; D gene: TRBD1; J gene: TRBJ2-6; V gene: TRBV4-3; CDR3 DNA: TGCGCCAGCAGCCAAGATGTTCCCAGGGGGCTTACTGGGGCCAACGTCCTGACTTTC; CDR3 protein: CASSQDVPRGLTGANVLTF
clone size: NA; D gene: TRBD1; J gene: TRBJ1-3; V gene: TRBV5-4; CDR3 DNA: TGTGCCAGCAGCTCCCGGGACAGAGGAAACACCATATATTTT; CDR3 protein: CASSSRDRGNTIYF
clone size: NA; D gene: NA; J gene: TRBJ1-1; V gene: TRBV14; CDR3 DNA: TGTGCCAGCAGCCACTTAACAGCGAACACTGAAGCTTTCTTT; CDR3 protein: CASSHLTANTEAFF
clone size: NA; D gene: NA; J gene: TRBJ1-1; V gene: TRBV2; CDR3 DNA: TGTGCCAGCAGTATATACACTGAAGCTTTCTTT; CDR3 protein: CASSIYTEAFF
clone size: NA; D gene: NA; J gene: TRBJ1-2; V gene: TRBV28; CDR3 DNA: TGTGCCAGCAGTTTCCCTCCTGGACAGACGGGCTATGGCTACACCTTC; CDR3 protein: CASSFPPGQTGYGYTF
clone size: NA; D gene: NA; J gene: TRBJ2-5; V gene: TRBV4-3; CDR3 DNA: TGCGCCAGCAGCCAAGGGTCCGGCAGAGAGACCCAGTACTTC; CDR3 protein: CASSQGSGRETQYF
clone size: NA; D gene: NA; J gene: TRBJ2-1; V gene: TRBV10-2; CDR3 DNA: TGCGCCAGCAGTGAGCCTTGGGGTAACAATGAGCAGTTCTTC; CDR3 protein: CASSEPWGNNEQFF